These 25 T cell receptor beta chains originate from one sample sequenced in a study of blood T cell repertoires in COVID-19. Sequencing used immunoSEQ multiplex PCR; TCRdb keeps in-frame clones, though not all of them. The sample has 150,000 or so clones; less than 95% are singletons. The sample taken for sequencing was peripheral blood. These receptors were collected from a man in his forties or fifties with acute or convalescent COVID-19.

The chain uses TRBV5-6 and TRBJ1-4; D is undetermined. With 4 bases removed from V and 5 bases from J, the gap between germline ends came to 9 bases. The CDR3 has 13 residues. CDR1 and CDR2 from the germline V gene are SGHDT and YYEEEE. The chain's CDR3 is CASSPTGNEKLFF. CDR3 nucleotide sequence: TGTGCCAGCAGCCCGACGGGAAATGAAAAACTGTTTTTT.

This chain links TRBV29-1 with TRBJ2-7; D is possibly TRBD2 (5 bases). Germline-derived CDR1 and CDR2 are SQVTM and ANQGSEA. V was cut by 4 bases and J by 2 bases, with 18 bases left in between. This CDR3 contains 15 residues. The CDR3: CSVGTRRNLTYEQYF. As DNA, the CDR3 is TGCAGCGTTGGGACTCGACGGAACCTCACCTACGAGCAGTACTTC.

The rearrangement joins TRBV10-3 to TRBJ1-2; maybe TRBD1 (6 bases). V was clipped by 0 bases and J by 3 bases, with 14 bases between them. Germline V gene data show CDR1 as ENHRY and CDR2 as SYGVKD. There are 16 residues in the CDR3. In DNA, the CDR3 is TGTGCCATCAGTGAGTCGGGGGTAACAGGGCACTATGGCTACACCTTC. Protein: CAISESGVTGHYGYTF.

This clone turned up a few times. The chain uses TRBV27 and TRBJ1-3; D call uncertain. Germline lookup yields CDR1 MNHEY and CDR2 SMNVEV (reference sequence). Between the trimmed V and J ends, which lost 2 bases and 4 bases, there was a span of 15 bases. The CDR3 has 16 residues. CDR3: CASSLRSPTIGNTIYF. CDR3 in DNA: TGTGCCAGCAGTTTACGCAGTCCCACCATAGGAAACACCATATATTTT.

This CDR3 is CASSEREISNQPQHF. The DNA for the CDR3 is TGTGCCAGCAGTGAAAGGGAGATTAGCAATCAGCCCCAGCATTTT. The chain couples TRBV6-4 to TRBJ1-5, with D unresolved. The germline V gene has CDR1 MRHNA and CDR2 SNTAGT. The V end was cut by 3 bases, the J end by 0 bases, with 9 bases between. The CDR3 loop spans 15 amino acids.

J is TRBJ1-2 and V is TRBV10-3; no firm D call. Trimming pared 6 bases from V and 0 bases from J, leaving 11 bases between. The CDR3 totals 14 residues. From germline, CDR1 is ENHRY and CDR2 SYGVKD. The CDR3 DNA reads TGTGCCATCAGAGCGACGGCGTCTAACTATGGCTACACCTTC. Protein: CAIRATASNYGYTF.

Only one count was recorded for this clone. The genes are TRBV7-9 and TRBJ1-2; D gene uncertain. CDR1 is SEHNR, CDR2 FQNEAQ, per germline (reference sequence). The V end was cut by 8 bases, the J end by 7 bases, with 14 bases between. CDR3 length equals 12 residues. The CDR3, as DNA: TGTGCCAGCGAAGGACTCGCGCTTGGCTACACCTTC. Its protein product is CASEGLALGYTF.

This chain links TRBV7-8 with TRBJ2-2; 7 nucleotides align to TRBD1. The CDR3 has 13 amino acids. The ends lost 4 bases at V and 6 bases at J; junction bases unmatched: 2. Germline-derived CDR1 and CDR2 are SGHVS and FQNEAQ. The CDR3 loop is CASSSDRAGELFF. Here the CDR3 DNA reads TGTGCCAGCAGCTCCGACAGGGCCGGGGAGCTGTTTTTT.

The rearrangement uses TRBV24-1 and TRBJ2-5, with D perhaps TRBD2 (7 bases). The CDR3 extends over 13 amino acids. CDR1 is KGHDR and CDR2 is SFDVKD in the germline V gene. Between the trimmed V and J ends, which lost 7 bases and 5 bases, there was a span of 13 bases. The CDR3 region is CATSGAGAETQYF. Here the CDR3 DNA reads TGTGCCACCAGCGGGGCGGGGGCTGAGACCCAGTACTTC.

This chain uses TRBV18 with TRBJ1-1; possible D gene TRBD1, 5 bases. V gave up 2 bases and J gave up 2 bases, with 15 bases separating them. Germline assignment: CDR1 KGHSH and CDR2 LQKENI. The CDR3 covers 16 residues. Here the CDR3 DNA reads TGTGCCAGCTCACCATTTACGGGTTGGGGCAACACTGAAGCTTTCTTT. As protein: CASSPFTGWGNTEAFF.

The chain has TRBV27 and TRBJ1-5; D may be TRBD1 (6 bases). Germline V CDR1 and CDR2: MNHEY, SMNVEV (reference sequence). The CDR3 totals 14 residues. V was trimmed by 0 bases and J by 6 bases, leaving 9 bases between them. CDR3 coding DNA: TGTGCCAGCAGTTTATCAGGGGGTGGTCAGCCCCAGCATTTT. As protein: CASSLSGGGQPQHF.

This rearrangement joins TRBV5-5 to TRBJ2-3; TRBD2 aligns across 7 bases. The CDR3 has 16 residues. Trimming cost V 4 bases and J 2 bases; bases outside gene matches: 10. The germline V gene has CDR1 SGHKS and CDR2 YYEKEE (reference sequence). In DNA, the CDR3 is TGTGCCAGCAGCCCCTCCGGGCTAGCGGACACAGATACGCAGTATTTT. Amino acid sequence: CASSPSGLADTDTQYF.

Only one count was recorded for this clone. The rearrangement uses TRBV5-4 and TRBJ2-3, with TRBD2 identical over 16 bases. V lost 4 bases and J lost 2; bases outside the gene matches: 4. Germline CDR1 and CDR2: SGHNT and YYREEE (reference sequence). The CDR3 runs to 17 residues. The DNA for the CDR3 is TGTGCCAGCAGCACGGGACTAGCGGGGGGGCTCACAGATACGCAGTATTTT. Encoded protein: CASSTGLAGGLTDTQYF.

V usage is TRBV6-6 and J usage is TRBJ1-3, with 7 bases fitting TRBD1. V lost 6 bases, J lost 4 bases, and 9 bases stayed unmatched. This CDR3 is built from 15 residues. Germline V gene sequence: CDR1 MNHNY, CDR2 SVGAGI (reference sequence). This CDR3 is CASSRGRDRGNTIYF. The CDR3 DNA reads TGTGCCAGCAGCCGCGGTAGGGACAGAGGAAACACCATATATTTT.

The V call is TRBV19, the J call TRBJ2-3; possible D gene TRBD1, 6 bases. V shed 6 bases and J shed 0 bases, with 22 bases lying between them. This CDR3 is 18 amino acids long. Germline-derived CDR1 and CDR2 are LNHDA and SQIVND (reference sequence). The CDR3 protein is CASSRTGRGRQSTDTQYF. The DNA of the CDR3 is TGTGCCAGTAGCCGGACGGGCAGGGGACGTCAAAGCACAGATACGCAGTATTTT. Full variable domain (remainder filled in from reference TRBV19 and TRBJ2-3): DGGITQSPKYLFRKEGQNVTLSCEQNLNHDAMYWYRQDPGQGLRLIYYSQIVNDFQKGDIAEGYSVSREKKESFPLTVTSAQKNPTAFYLCASSRTGRGRQSTDTQYFGPGTRLTVL.

The CDR3 DNA is TGTGCCAGCAGTTATCTCCCCCTCCAGGGGGCTTTCTTT. Amino acid sequence: CASSYLPLQGAFF. This sequence joins TRBV6-6 and TRBJ1-1; D may be TRBD1 (6 bases). V was pared by 3 bases and J by 11 bases, with 16 bases between. The germline gives CDR1 MNHNY, CDR2 SVGAGI (reference sequence). The CDR3 runs to 13 residues.

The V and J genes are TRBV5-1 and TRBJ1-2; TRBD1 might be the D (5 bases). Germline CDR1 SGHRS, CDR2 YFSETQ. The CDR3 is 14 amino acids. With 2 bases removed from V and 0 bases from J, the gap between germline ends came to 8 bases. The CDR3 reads CASSFETANYGYTF. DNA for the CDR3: TGCGCCAGCAGCTTCGAGACAGCTAACTATGGCTACACCTTC.

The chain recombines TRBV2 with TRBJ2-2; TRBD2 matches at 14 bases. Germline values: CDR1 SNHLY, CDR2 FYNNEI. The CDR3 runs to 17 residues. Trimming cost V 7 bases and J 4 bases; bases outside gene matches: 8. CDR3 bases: TGTGCCAGCACCCAGACTAGCGGGGGGGCGGGCACCGGGGAGCTGTTTTTT. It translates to CASTQTSGGAGTGELFF.

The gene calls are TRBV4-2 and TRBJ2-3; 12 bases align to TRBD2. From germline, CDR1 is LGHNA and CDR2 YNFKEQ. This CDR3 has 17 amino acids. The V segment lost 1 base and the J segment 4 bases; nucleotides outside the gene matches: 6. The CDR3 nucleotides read TGTGCCAGCAGCCAAGCCTTACTAGCGGGGGGAGCAGATACGCAGTATTTT. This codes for CASSQALLAGGADTQYF.

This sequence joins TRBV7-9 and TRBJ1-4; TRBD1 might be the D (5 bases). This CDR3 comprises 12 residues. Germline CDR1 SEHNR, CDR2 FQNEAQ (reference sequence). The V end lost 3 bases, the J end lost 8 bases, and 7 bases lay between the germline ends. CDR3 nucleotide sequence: TGTGCCAGCAGCTTCGGGGGGGAAAAACTGTTTTTT. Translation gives CASSFGGEKLFF.

CDR3 in DNA: TGTGCCAGCAGCTTAGATGGGACAGGGGGCCACATTCAGTACTTC. It encodes CASSLDGTGGHIQYF. The V and J genes are TRBV11-3 and TRBJ2-4, with 12 bases aligning to TRBD1. Germline V CDR1 and CDR2: SGHNT, YENEEA. V was clipped by 0 bases and J by 8 bases; unmatched bases: 2. This CDR3 contains 15 residues.

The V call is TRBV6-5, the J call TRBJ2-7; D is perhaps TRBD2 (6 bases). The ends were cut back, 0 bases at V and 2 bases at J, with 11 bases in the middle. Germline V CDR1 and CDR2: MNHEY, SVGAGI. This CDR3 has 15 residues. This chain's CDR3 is CASSYSKWEAYEQYF. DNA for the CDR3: TGTGCCAGCAGTTACTCGAAGTGGGAGGCCTACGAGCAGTACTTC.

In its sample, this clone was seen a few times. In DNA form, the CDR3 reads TGTGCCAGCAGTTTCACAGGGTCCGGCAATGAGCAGTTCTTC. This sequence encodes CASSFTGSGNEQFF. This chain links TRBV27 with TRBJ2-1; maybe TRBD1 (6 bases). Trimming left V 3 bases short and J 6 bases short, with 12 bases between. The germline V gene encodes CDR1 MNHEY and CDR2 SMNVEV (reference sequence). This CDR3 is built from 14 residues.

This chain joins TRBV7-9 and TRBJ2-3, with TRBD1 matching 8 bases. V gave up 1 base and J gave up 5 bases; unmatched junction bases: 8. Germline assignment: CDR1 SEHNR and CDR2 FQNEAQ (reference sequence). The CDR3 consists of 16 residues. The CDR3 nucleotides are TGTGCCAGCAGCTTAGGACAGGGGAAGGGGGTAGATACGCAGTATTTT. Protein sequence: CASSLGQGKGVDTQYF.

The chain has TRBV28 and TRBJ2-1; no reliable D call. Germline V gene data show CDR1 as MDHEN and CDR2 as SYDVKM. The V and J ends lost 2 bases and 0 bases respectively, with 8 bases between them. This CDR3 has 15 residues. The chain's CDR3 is CASSLVRSSYNEQFF. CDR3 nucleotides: TGTGCCAGCAGTTTAGTAAGGAGCTCCTACAATGAGCAGTTCTTC. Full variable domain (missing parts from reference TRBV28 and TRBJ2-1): DVKVTQSSRYLVKRTGEKVFLECVQDMDHENMFWYRQDPGLGLRLIYFSYDVKMKEKGDIPEGYSVSREKKERFSLILESASTNQTSMYLCASSLVRSSYNEQFFGPGTRLTVL.